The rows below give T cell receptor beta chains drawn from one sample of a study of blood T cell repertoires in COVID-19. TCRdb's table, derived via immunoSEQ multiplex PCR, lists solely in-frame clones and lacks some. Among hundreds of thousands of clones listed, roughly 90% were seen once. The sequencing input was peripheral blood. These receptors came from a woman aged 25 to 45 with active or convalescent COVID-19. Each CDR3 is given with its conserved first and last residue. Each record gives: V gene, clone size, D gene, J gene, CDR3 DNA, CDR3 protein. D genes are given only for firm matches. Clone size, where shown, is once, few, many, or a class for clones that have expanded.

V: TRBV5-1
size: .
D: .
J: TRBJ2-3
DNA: TGCGCCAGCAGCTTGGGTGCTACCGCTAGCACAGATACGCAGTATTTT
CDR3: CASSLGATASTDTQYF

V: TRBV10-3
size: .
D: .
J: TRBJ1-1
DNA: TGTGCCATCAGCTCGTTTGAGGGCACTGAAGCTTTCTTT
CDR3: CAISSFEGTEAFF

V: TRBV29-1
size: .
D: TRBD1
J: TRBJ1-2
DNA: TGCAGCGTTGAAACAGGGGGCAGCTATGGCTACACCTTC
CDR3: CSVETGGSYGYTF

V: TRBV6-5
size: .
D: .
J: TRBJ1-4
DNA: TGTGCCAGCAGTTATCGGGGGGATGAAAAACTGTTTTTT
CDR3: CASSYRGDEKLFF

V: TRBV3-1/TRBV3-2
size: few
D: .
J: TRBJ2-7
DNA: TGTGCCAGCAGCCAAGACAGGGGAATGGGAGAGCAGTACTTC
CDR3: CASSQDRGMGEQYF

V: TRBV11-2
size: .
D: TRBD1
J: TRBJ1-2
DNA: TGTGCCAGCAGCTCTAGGGGACAGGAAACGTATGGCTACACCTTC
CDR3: CASSSRGQETYGYTF

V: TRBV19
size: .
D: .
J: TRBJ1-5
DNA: TGTGCCAGTAGTATAGCCCTGCCCCGGTTCCTAAATAGCAATCAGCCCCAGCATTTT
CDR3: CASSIALPRFLNSNQPQHF

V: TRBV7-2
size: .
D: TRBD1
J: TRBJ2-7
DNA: TGTGCCAGCAGCTTAGCACGACAGGGGCCGGGAGAGCAGTACTTC
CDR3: CASSLARQGPGEQYF

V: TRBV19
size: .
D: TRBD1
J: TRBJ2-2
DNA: TGTGCCACCGCCCGGGACAGGGTCACCGGGGAGCTGTTTTTT
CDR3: CATARDRVTGELFF

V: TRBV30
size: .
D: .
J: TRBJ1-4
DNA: TGTGCCTGGGATGCCTCACGGGGGGAAAAACTGTTTTTT
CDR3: CAWDASRGEKLFF

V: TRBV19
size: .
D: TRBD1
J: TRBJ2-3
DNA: TGTGCCAGTAGTGTTGACAGGGGCGGTACGCAGTATTTT
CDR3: CASSVDRGGTQYF

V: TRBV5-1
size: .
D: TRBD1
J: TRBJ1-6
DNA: TGCGCCAGCAGCCTATCACGACAGGGTGAATCACCCCTCCACTTT
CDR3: CASSLSRQGESPLHF

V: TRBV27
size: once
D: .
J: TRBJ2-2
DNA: TGTGCCAGCAGTACCCGACTAACTCTGAACACCGGGGAGCTGTTTTTT
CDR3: CASSTRLTLNTGELFF

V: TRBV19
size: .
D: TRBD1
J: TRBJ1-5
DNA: TGTGCCAGTAGTATAGATCTTGGGACAGCCAAGGTTCAGCCCCAGCATTTT
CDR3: CASSIDLGTAKVQPQHF

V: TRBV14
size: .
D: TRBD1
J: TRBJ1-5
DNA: TGTGCCAGCAGCTTCCACAGGCAGGGGGCAAAGGTTCCAATTAGCAATCAGCCCCAGCATTTT
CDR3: CASSFHRQGAKVPISNQPQHF

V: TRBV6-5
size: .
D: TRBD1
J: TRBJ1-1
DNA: TGTGCCAGCACGACAGGGGGTCTCGGAGCTTTCTTT
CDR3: CASTTGGLGAFF